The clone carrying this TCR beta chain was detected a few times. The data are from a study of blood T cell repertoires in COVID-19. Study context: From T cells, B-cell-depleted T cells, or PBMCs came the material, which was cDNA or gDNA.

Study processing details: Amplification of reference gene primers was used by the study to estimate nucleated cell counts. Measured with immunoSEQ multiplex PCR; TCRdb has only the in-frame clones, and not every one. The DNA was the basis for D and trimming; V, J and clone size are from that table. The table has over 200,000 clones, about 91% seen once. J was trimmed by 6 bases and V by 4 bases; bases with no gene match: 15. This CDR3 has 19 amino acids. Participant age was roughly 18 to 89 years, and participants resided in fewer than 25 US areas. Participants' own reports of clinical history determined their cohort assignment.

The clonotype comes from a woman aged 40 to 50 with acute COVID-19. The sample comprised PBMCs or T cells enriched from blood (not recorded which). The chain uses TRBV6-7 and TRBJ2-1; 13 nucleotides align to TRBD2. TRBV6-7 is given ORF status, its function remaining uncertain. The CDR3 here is CASSLKLAGGPIGVNEQFF. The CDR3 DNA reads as TGTGCCAGCAGTTTAAAACTAGCGGGAGGGCCAATAGGGGTCAATGAGCAGTTCTTC.